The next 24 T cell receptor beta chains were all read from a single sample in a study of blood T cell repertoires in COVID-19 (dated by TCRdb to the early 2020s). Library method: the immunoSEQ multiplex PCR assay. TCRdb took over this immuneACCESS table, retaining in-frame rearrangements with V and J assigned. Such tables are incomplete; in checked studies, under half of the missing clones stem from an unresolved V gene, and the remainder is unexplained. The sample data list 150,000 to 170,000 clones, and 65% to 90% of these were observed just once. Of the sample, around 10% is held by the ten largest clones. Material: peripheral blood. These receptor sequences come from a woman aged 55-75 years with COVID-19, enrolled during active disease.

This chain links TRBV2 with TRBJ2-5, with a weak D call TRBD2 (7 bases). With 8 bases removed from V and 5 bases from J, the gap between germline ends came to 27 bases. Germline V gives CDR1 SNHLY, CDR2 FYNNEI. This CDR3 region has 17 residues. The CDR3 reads CASPRGVAGERSETQYF. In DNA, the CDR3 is TGTGCCAGCCCTAGGGGGGTGGCGGGAGAGAGATCGGAGACCCAGTACTTC.

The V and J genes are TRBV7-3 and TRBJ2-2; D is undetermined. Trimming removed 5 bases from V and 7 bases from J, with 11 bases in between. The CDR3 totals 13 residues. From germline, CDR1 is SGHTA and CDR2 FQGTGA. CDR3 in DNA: TGTGCCAGCAGCCCCCTCAGTTTCGGGGAGCTGTTTTTT. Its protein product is CASSPLSFGELFF.

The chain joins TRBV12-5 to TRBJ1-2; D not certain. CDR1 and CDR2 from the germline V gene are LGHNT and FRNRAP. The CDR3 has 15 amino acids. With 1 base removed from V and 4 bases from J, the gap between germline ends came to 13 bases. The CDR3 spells CASGLEFGILYGYTF. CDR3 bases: TGTGCTAGTGGTTTGGAATTTGGCATTCTCTATGGCTACACCTTC. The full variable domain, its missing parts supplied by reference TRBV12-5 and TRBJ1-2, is DARVTQTPRHKVTEMGQEVTMRCQPILGHNTVFWYRQTMMQGLELLAYFRNRAPLDDSGMPKDRFSAEMPDATLATLKIQPSEPRDSAVYFCASGLEFGILYGYTFGSGTRLTVV.

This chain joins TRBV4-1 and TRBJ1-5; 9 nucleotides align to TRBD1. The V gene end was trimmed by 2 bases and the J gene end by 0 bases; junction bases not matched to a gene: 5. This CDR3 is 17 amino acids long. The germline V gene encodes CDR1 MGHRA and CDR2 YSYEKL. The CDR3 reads CASSQPGQGFSNQPQHF. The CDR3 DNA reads TGCGCCAGCAGCCAACCGGGACAGGGTTTTAGCAATCAGCCCCAGCATTTT.

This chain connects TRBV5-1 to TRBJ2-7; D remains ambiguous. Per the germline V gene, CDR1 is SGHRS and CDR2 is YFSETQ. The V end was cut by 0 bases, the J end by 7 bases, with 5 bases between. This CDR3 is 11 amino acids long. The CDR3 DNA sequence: TGCGCCAGCAGCTTGGGCCTAGAGCAGTACTTC. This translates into CASSLGLEQYF. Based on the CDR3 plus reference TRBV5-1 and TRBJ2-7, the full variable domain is KAGVTQTPRYLIKTRGQQVTLSCSPISGHRSVSWYQQTPGQGLQFLFEYFSETQRNKGNFPGRFSGRQFSNSRSEMNVSTLELGDSALYLCASSLGLEQYFGPGTRLTVT.

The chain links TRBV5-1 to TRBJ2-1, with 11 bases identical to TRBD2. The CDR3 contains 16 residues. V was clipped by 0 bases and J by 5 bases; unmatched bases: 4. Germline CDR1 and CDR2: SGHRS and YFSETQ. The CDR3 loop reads CASSLAVAGGNNEQFF. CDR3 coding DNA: TGCGCCAGCAGCTTGGCCGTAGCGGGAGGGAACAATGAGCAGTTCTTC.

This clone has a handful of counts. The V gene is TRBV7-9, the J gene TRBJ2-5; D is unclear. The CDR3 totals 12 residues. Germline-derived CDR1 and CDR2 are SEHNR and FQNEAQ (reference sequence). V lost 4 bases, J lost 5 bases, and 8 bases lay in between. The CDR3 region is CASSSLRETQYF. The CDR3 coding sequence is TGTGCCAGCAGCTCCCTCCGGGAGACCCAGTACTTC.

The CDR3 spells CASSLGQGATGTEAFF. The CDR3 nucleotides read TGTGCCAGTAGTTTGGGACAGGGGGCGACGGGCACTGAAGCTTTCTTT. This chain uses TRBV19 with TRBJ1-1; TRBD1 matches 12 bases. The V and J ends lost 5 bases and 4 bases, in that order; junction bases with no gene match: 8. The germline V gene has CDR1 LNHDA and CDR2 SQIVND (reference sequence). This CDR3 region has 16 residues.

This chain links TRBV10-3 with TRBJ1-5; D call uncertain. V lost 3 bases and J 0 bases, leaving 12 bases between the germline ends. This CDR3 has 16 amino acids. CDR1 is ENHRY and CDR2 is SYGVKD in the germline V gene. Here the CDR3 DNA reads TGTGCCATCAGTGAAACAGCAAGTAATAGCAATCAGCCCCAGCATTTT. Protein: CAISETASNSNQPQHF.

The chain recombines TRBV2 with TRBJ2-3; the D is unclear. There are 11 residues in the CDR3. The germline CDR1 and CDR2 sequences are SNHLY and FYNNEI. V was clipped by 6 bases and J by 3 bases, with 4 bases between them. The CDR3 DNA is TGTGCCAGCAGATCAACAGATACGCAGTATTTT. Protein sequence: CASRSTDTQYF.

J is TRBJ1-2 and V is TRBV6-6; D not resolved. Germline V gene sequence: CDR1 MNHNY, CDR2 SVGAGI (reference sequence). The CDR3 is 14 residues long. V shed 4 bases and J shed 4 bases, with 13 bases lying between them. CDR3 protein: CASSSPGLGYGYTF. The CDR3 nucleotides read TGTGCCAGCAGTTCTCCTGGGCTGGGCTATGGCTACACCTTC.

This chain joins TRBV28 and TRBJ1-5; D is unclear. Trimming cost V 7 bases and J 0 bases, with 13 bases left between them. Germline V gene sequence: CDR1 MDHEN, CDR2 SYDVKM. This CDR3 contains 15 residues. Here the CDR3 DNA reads TGTGCCAGCATCCTAGCAGCAGTTAGCAATCAGCCCCAGCATTTT. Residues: CASILAAVSNQPQHF.

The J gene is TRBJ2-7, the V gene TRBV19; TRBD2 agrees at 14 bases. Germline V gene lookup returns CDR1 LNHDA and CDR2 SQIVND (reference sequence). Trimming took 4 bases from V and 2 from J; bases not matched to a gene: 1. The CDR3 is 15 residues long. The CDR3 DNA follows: TGTGCCAGTAGTAGGACTAGCGGGGGGCCCTACGAGCAGTACGTC. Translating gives CASSRTSGGPYEQYV.

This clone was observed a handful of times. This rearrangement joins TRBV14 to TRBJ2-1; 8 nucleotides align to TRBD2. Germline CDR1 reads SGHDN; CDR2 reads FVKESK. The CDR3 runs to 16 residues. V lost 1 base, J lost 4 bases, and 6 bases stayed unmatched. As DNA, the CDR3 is TGTGCCAGCAGCCAAGCGGGCGGGGGGCGATACAATGAGCAGTTCTTC. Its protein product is CASSQAGGGRYNEQFF.

CDR3 sequence reads: CATKNRGRGGTQYF. In DNA, the CDR3 is TGTGCCACCAAGAATCGCGGGAGGGGGGGGACCCAGTACTTC. This chain joins TRBV15 and TRBJ2-5, with 9 bases that match TRBD2. V shed 7 bases and J 7 bases; nucleotides not matched to a gene: 10. This CDR3 spans 14 amino acids. Germline V gene lookup returns CDR1 LNHNV and CDR2 YYDKDF (reference sequence).

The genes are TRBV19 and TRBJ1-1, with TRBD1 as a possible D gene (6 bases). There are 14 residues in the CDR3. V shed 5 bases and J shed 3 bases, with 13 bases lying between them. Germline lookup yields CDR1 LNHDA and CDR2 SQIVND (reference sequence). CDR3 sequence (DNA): TGTGCCAGTAGTCTTCTCCCAGGGGACACTGAAGCTTTCTTT. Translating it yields CASSLLPGDTEAFF.

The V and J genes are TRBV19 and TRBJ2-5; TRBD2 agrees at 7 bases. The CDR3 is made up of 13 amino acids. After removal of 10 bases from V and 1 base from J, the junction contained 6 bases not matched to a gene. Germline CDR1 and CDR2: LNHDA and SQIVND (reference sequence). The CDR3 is CATSGGPQETQYF. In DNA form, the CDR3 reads TGTGCCACCTCGGGAGGCCCCCAAGAGACCCAGTACTTC.

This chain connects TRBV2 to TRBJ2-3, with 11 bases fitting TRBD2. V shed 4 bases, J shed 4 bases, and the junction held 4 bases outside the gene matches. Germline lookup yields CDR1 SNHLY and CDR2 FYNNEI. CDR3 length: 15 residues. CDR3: CASSALAGGADTQYF. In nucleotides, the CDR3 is TGTGCCAGCAGTGCCCTAGCGGGAGGAGCAGATACGCAGTATTTT.

The CDR3 DNA reads TGCGCCAGCAGTGAATCGGGAAGTAGTGAAAAACTGTTTTTT. It codes for CASSESGSSEKLFF. The chain employs TRBV10-1 and TRBJ1-4; D remains unclear. Germline CDR1 and CDR2: WNHNN and SYGVQD (reference sequence). The V end was cut by 3 bases, the J end by 7 bases, with 12 bases between. The length of the CDR3 is 14 residues.

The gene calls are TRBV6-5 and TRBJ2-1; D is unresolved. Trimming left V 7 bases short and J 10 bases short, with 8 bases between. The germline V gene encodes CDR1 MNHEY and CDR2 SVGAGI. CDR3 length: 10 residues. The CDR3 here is CASTNTEQFF. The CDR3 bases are TGTGCCAGCACCAACACCGAGCAGTTCTTC.

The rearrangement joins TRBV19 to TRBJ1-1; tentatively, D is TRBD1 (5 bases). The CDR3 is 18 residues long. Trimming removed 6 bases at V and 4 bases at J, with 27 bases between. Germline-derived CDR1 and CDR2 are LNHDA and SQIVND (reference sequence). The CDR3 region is CASRSSGRTTNSGTEAFF. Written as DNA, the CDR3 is TGTGCCAGTAGATCGTCGGGCAGGACAACTAATTCCGGCACTGAAGCTTTCTTT.

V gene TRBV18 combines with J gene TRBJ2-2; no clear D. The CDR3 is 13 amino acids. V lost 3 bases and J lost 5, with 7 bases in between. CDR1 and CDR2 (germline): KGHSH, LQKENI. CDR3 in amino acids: CASSPRETGELFF. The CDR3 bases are TGTGCCAGCTCACCGCGAGAGACCGGGGAGCTGTTTTTT.

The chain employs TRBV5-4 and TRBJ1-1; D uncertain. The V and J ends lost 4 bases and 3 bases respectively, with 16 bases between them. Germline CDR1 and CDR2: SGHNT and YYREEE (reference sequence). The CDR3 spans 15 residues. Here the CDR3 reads CASSEEGRDYTEAFF. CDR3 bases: TGTGCCAGCAGCGAGGAAGGGAGGGATTACACTGAAGCTTTCTTT.

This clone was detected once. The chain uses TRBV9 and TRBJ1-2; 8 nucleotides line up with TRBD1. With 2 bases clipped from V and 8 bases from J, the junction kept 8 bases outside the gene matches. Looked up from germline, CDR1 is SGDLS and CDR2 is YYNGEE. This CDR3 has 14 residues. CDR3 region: CASSVQFDRGGYTF. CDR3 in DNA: TGTGCCAGCAGCGTCCAGTTCGACAGGGGCGGCTACACCTTC.